This TCR beta chain was recovered during a study of immune evolution from preneoplasia to lung adenocarcinoma. Patient tissue came from resections in Japan or China, 2014–2017. Clones were sequenced by immunoSEQ multiplex PCR, and TCRdb holds only the in-frame ones, with some missing. The sample records 7,400 or so clones, more than 70% being singletons. The sequencing sample was made of FFPE adjacent normal lung tissue. The receptor was derived from a person aged 70 to 85 with lung adenocarcinoma.

DNA of the CDR3: TGTGCCACCAGCACGCAGGGACTTGGTACGTCTAGGCCCCAGCATTTT. As protein: CATSTQGLGTSRPQHF. The rearrangement joins TRBV15 to TRBJ1-5; TRBD1 is a possible D gene (5 bases). V shed 4 bases and J shed 9 bases, with 22 bases lying between them. The CDR3 consists of 16 residues. Germline CDR1 is LNHNV and CDR2 is YYDKDF (reference sequence).